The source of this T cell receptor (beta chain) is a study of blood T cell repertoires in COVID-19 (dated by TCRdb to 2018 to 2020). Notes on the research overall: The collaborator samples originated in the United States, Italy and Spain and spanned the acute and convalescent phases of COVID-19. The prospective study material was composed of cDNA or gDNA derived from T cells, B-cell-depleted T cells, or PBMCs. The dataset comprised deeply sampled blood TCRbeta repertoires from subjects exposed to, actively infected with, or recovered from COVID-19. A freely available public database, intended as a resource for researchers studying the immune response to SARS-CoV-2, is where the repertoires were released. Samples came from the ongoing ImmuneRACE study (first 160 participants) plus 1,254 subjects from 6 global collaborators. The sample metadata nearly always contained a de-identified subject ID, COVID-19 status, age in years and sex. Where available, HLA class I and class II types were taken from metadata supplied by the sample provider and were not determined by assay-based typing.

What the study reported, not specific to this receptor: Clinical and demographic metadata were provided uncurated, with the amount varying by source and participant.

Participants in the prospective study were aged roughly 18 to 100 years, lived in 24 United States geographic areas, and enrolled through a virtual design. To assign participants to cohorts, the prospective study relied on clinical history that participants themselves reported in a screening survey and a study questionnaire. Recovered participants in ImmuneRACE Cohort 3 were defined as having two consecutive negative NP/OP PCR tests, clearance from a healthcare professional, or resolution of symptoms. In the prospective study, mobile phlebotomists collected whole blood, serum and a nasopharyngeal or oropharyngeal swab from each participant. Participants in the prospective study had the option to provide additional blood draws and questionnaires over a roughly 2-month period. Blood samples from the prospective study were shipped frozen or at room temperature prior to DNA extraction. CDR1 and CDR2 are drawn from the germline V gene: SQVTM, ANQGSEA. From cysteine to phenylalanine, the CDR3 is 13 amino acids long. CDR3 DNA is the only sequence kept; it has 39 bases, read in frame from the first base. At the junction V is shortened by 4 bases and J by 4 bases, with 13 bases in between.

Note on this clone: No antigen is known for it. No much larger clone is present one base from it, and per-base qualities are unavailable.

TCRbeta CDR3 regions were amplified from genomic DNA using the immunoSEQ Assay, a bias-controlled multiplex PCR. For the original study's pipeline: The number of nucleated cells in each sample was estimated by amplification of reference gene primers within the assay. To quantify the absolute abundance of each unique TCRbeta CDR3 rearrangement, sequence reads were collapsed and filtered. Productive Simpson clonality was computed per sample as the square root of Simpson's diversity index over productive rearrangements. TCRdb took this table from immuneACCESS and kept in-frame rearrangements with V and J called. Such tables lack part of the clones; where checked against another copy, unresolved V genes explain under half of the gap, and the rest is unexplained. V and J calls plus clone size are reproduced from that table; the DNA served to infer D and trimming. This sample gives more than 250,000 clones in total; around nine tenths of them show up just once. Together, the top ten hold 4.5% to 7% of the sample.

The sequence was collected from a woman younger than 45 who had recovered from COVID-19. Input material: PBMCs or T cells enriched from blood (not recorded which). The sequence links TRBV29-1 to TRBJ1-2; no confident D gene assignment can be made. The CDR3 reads CSVVPAVPYGYTF. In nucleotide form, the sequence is TGCAGCGTTGTCCCGGCGGTACCCTATGGCTACACCTTC.